This T cell receptor (beta chain) was retrieved from a study of T cells after yellow fever vaccination. Study information: Preparing low-cell-number fractions relied on SMART-Seq v4 Ultra Low Input.

Overall study results and limits: A large majority of primary-vaccination clones showed up again after the booster (roughly 95% CD4, roughly 88% CD8). A weaker but faster secondary response was observed, peaking on day 5 versus 15. For sorted memory subsets on day 0, almost all vaccine-responding clonotypes were undetectable.

This clonotype was counted a few times. This CDR3 region has 15 residues. Germline CDR1 reads LGHDT; CDR2 reads YNNKEL (reference sequence). With V trimmed by 3 bases and J by 5 bases, 6 bases remained unmatched. TCRdb ran MiXCR on the 5' RACE reads and lists one entry per CDR3 protein. The sample lists around 29,000 distinct CDR3 sequences, 6.3% occurring once. Sequences were derived from PBMCs, either bulk or a sorted T-cell subset (CD4+, CD8+, memory, or dextramer-sorted; not recorded which), sampled on the day of the yellow fever booster vaccination. The TCR comes from a man between 25 and 39 years old who received the YFV17D yellow fever vaccine. The chain has TRBV3-1 and TRBJ1-5; 8 bases agree with TRBD1. The CDR3 nucleotides read TGTGCCAGCAGCCAGGCCAGGGGGCCTGATCAGCCCCAGCATTTT. It is translated as CASSQARGPDQPQHF.